The rows below give T cell receptor beta chains drawn from one sample of a study of blood T cell repertoires in COVID-19. Some clones are missing from TCRdb's copy, which holds only in-frame ones; the method was immunoSEQ multiplex PCR. The sample contains a few hundred thousand clones, 84% of which appear only once. Sequencing used peripheral blood. These receptors originate from a woman aged 80 or over with COVID-19, enrolled during active disease. Each CDR3 is given with its conserved first and last residue. The D gene is left open where the match is weak. Size is stated for part of the rows, as once, few or many counts, or as a class when the clone is expanded.

V: TRBV10-3; J: TRBJ1-2; D: -; size: -; CDR3: CAIAPPQGYGYTF; DNA: TGTGCCATCGCCCCCCCACAGGGTTATGGCTACACCTTC
V: TRBV6-6; J: TRBJ2-5; D: TRBD1; size: -; CDR3: CASSGQGLQTQYF; DNA: TGTGCCAGCAGCGGACAGGGTTTGCAGACCCAGTACTTC
V: TRBV28; J: TRBJ1-6; D: -; size: -; CDR3: CASSFQGNSPLHF; DNA: TGTGCCAGCAGTTTTCAGGGTAATTCACCCCTCCACTTT
V: TRBV3-1/TRBV3-2; J: TRBJ2-6; D: -; size: -; CDR3: CASLSRANVLTF; DNA: TGTGCCAGCCTCTCCCGGGCCAACGTCCTGACTTTC
V: TRBV6-5; J: TRBJ1-1; D: -; size: -; CDR3: CASRYELNTEAFF; DNA: TGTGCCAGCAGATACGAGCTAAACACTGAAGCTTTCTTT
V: TRBV5-1; J: TRBJ1-1; D: -; size: -; CDR3: CASSLLGGTEAFF; DNA: TGCGCCAGCAGCCTGTTGGGGGGGACTGAAGCTTTCTTT
V: TRBV28; J: TRBJ1-2; D: TRBD1; size: -; CDR3: CASSTSTGGGYTF; DNA: TGTGCCAGCAGCACTTCGACAGGGGGCGGCTACACCTTC
V: TRBV5-1; J: TRBJ2-2; D: TRBD2; size: -; CDR3: CASSFASGGRRTGELFF; DNA: TGCGCCAGCAGCTTCGCTAGCGGGGGGCGTAGGACCGGGGAGCTGTTTTTT
V: TRBV5-4; J: TRBJ1-2; D: -; size: -; CDR3: CASSLGQGYTF; DNA: TGTGCCAGCAGCCTAGGACAGGGCTACACCTTC
V: TRBV4-2; J: TRBJ2-5; D: TRBD2; size: -; CDR3: CASSQDRSGGAGETQYF; DNA: TGTGCCAGCAGCCAAGATAGAAGCGGGGGGGCGGGAGAGACCCAGTACTTC
V: TRBV14; J: TRBJ2-5; D: -; size: -; CDR3: CASSQDRNRFSLSTETQYF; DNA: TGTGCCAGCAGCCAAGATAGGAACAGGTTTTCTTTGAGTACGGAGACCCAGTACTTC
V: TRBV6-2/TRBV6-3; J: TRBJ2-5; D: -; size: -; CDR3: CASSYVFPQETQYF; DNA: TGTGCCAGCAGTTACGTATTCCCGCAAGAGACCCAGTACTTC
V: TRBV6-5; J: TRBJ1-4; D: -; size: -; CDR3: CASRVTDTNEKLFF; DNA: TGTGCCAGCAGGGTTACAGATACGAATGAAAAACTGTTTTTT
V: TRBV5-1; J: TRBJ1-1; D: -; size: few; CDR3: CASSRVDGGYTEAFF; DNA: TGCGCCAGCAGTCGAGTCGATGGAGGGTACACTGAAGCTTTCTTT
V: TRBV7-9; J: TRBJ1-1; D: -; size: -; CDR3: CASSLSTGVTEAFF; DNA: TGTGCCAGCAGCTTAAGTACCGGGGTCACTGAAGCTTTCTTT
V: TRBV7-9; J: TRBJ2-5; D: TRBD1; size: -; CDR3: CASSPGTGEGTQYF; DNA: TGTGCCAGCAGCCCCGGGACAGGGGAAGGGACCCAGTACTTC
V: TRBV18; J: TRBJ1-3; D: -; size: -; CDR3: CASSRSQGSGNTIYF; DNA: TGTGCCAGCTCACGGTCTCAGGGATCTGGAAACACCATATATTTT
V: TRBV19; J: TRBJ1-6; D: TRBD1; size: -; CDR3: CASNPRTGSSYNSPLHF; DNA: TGTGCCAGTAACCCCCGGACAGGGAGCTCCTATAATTCACCCCTCCACTTT
V: TRBV30; J: TRBJ2-7; D: TRBD1; size: few; CDR3: CAWSRQGYEQYF; DNA: TGTGCCTGGAGTAGACAGGGCTACGAGCAGTACTTC
V: TRBV7-2; J: TRBJ2-5; D: TRBD2; size: -; CDR3: CASSYGGAGETQYF; DNA: TGTGCCAGCAGCTACGGGGGGGCCGGGGAGACCCAGTACTTC
V: TRBV11-1; J: TRBJ2-2; D: -; size: -; CDR3: CASSLVSSATGRGMFF; DNA: TGTGCCAGCAGCTTAGTCTCCTCCGCTACCGGACGGGGGATGTTTTTT
V: TRBV9; J: TRBJ1-1; D: -; size: -; CDR3: CASSVGGVNTEAFF; DNA: TGTGCCAGCAGCGTAGGGGGGGTGAACACTGAAGCTTTCTTT
V: TRBV6-5; J: TRBJ1-2; D: TRBD1; size: -; CDR3: CASRRTGEVYGYTF; DNA: TGTGCCAGCAGACGGACAGGGGAGGTCTATGGCTACACCTTC
V: TRBV5-4; J: TRBJ2-1; D: TRBD2; size: -; CDR3: CASSPTSGALNEQFF; DNA: TGTGCCAGCAGCCCGACTAGCGGGGCGCTTAATGAGCAGTTCTTC
V: TRBV24-1; J: TRBJ1-5; D: -; size: few; CDR3: CATSDPGAGMTQHF; DNA: TGTGCCACCAGTGACCCCGGTGCGGGAATGACCCAGCATTTT
V: TRBV5-4; J: TRBJ2-3; D: -; size: -; CDR3: CASSFTVGPRPDTQYF; DNA: TGTGCCAGCAGCTTTACAGTGGGGCCCCGGCCAGATACGCAGTATTTT
V: TRBV28; J: TRBJ1-2; D: TRBD1; size: -; CDR3: CASSTPTGGVYGYTF; DNA: TGTGCCAGCAGTACCCCGACAGGGGGTGTCTATGGCTACACCTTC
V: TRBV2; J: TRBJ2-5; D: -; size: -; CDR3: CASRSRDYQETQYF; DNA: TGTGCCAGCAGGAGTCGGGACTACCAAGAGACCCAGTACTTC
V: TRBV10-2; J: TRBJ1-5; D: TRBD1; size: -; CDR3: CASSTQGAYQPQHF; DNA: TGCGCCAGCAGTACTCAGGGGGCCTATCAGCCCCAGCATTTT
V: TRBV18; J: TRBJ2-1; D: -; size: few; CDR3: CASSPPMGGEQFF; DNA: TGTGCCAGCTCACCGCCGATGGGGGGTGAGCAGTTCTTC
V: TRBV5-1; J: TRBJ1-6; D: TRBD1; size: -; CDR3: CASSYGQGNSPLHF; DNA: TGCGCCAGCAGCTACGGACAGGGAAATTCACCCCTCCACTTT
V: TRBV28; J: TRBJ1-2; D: -; size: -; CDR3: CASSYDNSGGYTF; DNA: TGTGCCAGCAGTTATGACAATTCGGGGGGCTACACCTTC
V: TRBV27; J: TRBJ2-3; D: TRBD1; size: -; CDR3: CASSLSPGTGYTDTQYF; DNA: TGTGCCAGCAGCTTGTCCCCTGGGACAGGATACACAGATACGCAGTATTTT
V: TRBV11-2; J: TRBJ1-1; D: -; size: few; CDR3: CASTLDQGEAFF; DNA: TGTGCCAGCACCCTGGACCAGGGGGAAGCTTTCTTT
V: TRBV30; J: TRBJ1-3; D: -; size: -; CDR3: CAWSGGPGNTIYF; DNA: TGTGCCTGGAGCGGGGGTCCTGGAAACACCATATATTTT
V: TRBV6-5; J: TRBJ2-1; D: TRBD2; size: -; CDR3: CASFSGGITYNEQFF; DNA: TGTGCCAGTTTTAGCGGGGGAATAACTTACAATGAGCAGTTCTTC
V: TRBV11-2; J: TRBJ2-2; D: TRBD2; size: -; CDR3: CASSGRLAGAAGELFF; DNA: TGTGCCAGCAGCGGTAGACTAGCGGGGGCCGCCGGGGAGCTGTTTTTT
V: TRBV2; J: TRBJ2-1; D: -; size: -; CDR3: CASSGWGGASNEQFF; DNA: TGTGCCAGCAGTGGCTGGGGGGGGGCCAGTAATGAGCAGTTCTTC
V: TRBV3-1/TRBV3-2; J: TRBJ1-1; D: TRBD1; size: -; CDR3: CASSRQGLEAFF; DNA: TGTGCCAGCAGCCGACAGGGTTTGGAAGCTTTCTTT
V: TRBV6-5; J: TRBJ2-2; D: -; size: -; CDR3: CASSPTSKAPGELFF; DNA: TGTGCCAGCAGTCCAACTAGCAAGGCCCCCGGGGAGCTGTTTTTT
V: TRBV12-3/TRBV12-4; J: TRBJ1-2; D: -; size: -; CDR3: CASSTGTNYGYTF; DNA: TGTGCCAGCAGTACCGGGACAAATTATGGCTACACCTTC
V: TRBV6-5; J: TRBJ2-4; D: -; size: -; CDR3: CASSYPTSTDRYF; DNA: TGTGCCAGCAGTTACCCTACCTCGACAGATCGGTACTTC
V: TRBV5-4; J: TRBJ2-5; D: TRBD1; size: -; CDR3: CASSYIRQGAGETQYF; DNA: TGTGCCAGCAGCTACATTAGACAGGGGGCAGGGGAGACCCAGTACTTC
V: TRBV2; J: TRBJ1-5; D: TRBD1; size: -; CDR3: CASSERTGGNQPQHF; DNA: TGTGCCAGCAGTGAACGGACAGGGGGTAATCAGCCCCAGCATTTT
V: TRBV9; J: TRBJ2-1; D: -; size: once; CDR3: CASSVEGGPVNEQFF; DNA: TGTGCCAGCAGCGTAGAGGGGGGGCCGGTGAATGAGCAGTTCTTC
V: TRBV14; J: TRBJ2-5; D: TRBD2; size: -; CDR3: CASSQGRGGTQYF; DNA: TGTGCCAGCAGCCAAGGGCGCGGGGGGACCCAGTACTTC
V: TRBV27; J: TRBJ1-5; D: -; size: -; CDR3: CASRFSGQGNQPQHF; DNA: TGTGCCAGCAGATTTTCGGGGCAGGGGAATCAGCCCCAGCATTTT